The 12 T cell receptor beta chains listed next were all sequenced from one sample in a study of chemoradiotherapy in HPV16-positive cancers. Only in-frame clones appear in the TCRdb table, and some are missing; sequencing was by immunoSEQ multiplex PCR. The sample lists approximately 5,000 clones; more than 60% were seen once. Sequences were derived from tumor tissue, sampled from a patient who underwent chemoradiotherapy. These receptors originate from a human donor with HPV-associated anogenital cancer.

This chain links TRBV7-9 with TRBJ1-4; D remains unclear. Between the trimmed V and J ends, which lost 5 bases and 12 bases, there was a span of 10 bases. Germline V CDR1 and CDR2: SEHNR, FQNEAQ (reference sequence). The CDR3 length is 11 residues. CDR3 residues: CASSRSRELFF. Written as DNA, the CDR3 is TGTGCCAGCAGCCGAAGCCGGGAACTGTTTTTT. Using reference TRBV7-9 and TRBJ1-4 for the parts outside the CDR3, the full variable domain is DTGVSQNPRHKITKRGQNVTFRCDPISEHNRLYWYRQTLGQGPEFLTYFQNEAQLEKSRLLSDRFSAERPKGSFSTLEIQRTEQGDSAMYLCASSRSRELFFGSGTQLSVL.

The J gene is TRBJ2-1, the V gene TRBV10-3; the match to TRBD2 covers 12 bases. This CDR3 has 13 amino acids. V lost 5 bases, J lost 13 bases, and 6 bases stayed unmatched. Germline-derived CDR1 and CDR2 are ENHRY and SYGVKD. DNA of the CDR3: TGTGCCATCAGTCTAGCGGGGGGGCCCAAACAGTTCTTC. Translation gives CAISLAGGPKQFF.

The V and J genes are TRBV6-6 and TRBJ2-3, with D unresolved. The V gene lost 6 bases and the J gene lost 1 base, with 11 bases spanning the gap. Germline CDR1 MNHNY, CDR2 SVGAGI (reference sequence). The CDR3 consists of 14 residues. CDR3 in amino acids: CASRSEQGTDTQYF. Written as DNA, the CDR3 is TGTGCCAGCAGATCAGAGCAGGGCACAGATACGCAGTATTTT.

The CDR3 DNA is TGTGCCATCAGTGAGGCGAGAGAGAACTATGGCTACACCTTC. It encodes CAISEARENYGYTF. The rearrangement uses TRBV10-3 and TRBJ1-2; D is unresolved. Deletions cut 2 bases from V and 2 bases from J, with 9 bases between. The germline V gene has CDR1 ENHRY and CDR2 SYGVKD. This CDR3 is built from 14 residues.

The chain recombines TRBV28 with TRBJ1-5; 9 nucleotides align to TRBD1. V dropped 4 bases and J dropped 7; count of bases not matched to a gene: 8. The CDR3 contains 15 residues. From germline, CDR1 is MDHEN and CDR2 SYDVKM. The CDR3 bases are TGTGCCAGCAGTTCGGAGGGGACAGGGTTACAGCCCCAGCATTTT. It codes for CASSSEGTGLQPQHF.

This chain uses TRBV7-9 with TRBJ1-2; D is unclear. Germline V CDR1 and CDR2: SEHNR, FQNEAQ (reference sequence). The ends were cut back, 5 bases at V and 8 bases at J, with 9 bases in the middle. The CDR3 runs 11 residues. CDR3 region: CASSRSTGYTF. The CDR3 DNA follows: TGTGCCAGCAGCCGTTCTACGGGCTACACCTTC.

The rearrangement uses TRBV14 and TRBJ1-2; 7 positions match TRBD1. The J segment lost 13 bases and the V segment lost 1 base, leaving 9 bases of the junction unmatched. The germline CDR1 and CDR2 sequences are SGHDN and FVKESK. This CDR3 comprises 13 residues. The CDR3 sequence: CASSQVPGTASTF. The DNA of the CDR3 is TGTGCCAGCAGCCAAGTTCCCGGGACAGCCTCCACCTTC. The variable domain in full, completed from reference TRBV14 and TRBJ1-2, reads EAGVTQFPSHSVIEKGQTVTLRCDPISGHDNLYWYRRVMGKEIKFLLHFVKESKQDESGMPNNRFLAERTGGTYSTLKVQPAELEDSGVYFCASSQVPGTASTFGSGTRLTVV.

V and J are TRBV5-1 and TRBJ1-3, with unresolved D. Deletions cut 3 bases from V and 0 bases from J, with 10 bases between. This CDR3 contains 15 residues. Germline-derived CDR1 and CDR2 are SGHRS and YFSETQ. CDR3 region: CASSWSRGSGNTIYF. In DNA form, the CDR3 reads TGCGCCAGCAGCTGGAGTCGCGGCTCTGGAAACACCATATATTTT.

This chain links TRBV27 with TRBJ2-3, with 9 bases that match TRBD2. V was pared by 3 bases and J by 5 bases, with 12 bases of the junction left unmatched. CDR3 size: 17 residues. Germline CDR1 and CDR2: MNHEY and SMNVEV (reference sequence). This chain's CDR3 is CASSFPSERGVGDTQYF. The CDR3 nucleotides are TGTGCCAGCAGTTTCCCTTCTGAGCGGGGGGTTGGAGATACGCAGTATTTT.

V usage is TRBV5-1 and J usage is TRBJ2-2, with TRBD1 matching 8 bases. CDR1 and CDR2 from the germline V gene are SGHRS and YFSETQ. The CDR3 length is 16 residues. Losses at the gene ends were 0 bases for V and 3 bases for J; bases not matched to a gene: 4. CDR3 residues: CASSLEPRGHTGELFF. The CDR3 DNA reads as TGCGCCAGCAGCTTGGAGCCCAGGGGGCACACCGGGGAGCTGTTTTTT. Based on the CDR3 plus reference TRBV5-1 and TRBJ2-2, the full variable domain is KAGVTQTPRYLIKTRGQQVTLSCSPISGHRSVSWYQQTPGQGLQFLFEYFSETQRNKGNFPGRFSGRQFSNSRSEMNVSTLELGDSALYLCASSLEPRGHTGELFFGEGSRLTVL.

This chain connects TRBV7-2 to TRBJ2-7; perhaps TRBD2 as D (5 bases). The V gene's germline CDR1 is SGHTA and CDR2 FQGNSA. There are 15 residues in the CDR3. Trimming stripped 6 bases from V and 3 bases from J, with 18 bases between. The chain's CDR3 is CASSPPSQAGYEQYF. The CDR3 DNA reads TGTGCCAGCAGTCCCCCATCCCAGGCGGGCTACGAGCAGTACTTC.

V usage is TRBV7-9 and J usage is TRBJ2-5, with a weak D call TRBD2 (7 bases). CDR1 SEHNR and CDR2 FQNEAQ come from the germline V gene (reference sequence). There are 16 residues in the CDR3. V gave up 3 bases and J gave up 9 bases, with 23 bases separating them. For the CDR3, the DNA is TGTGCCAGCAGCTTTTACGGGGGGCCGGGGATGGAGCCCCAGTACTTC. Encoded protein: CASSFYGGPGMEPQYF.